These 27 T cell receptor beta chains were all obtained from the same sample, sequenced in a study of cytomegalovirus exposure and HLA in healthy donors. The PCR ran on 60 Vbeta and 13 Jbeta primers. TCRdb's table, derived via immunoSEQ multiplex PCR, lists solely in-frame clones and lacks some. The sample shows 150,000 to 200,000 clones, roughly 80% of them seen only once. Sample: PBMCs. Receptors were obtained from a male donor in good health and CMV-seropositive.

V usage is TRBV7-7 and J usage is TRBJ2-5; TRBD1 agrees at 8 bases. CDR1 and CDR2 (germline): SSHAT, FNYEAQ (reference sequence). V dropped 1 base and J dropped 3; count of bases not matched to a gene: 4. The CDR3 runs to 15 residues. This CDR3 is CASSLGGDRKETQYF. The CDR3 coding sequence is TGTGCCAGCAGCTTAGGGGGGGACAGGAAAGAGACCCAGTACTTC.

This rearrangement joins TRBV30 to TRBJ1-3; unclear D gene. This CDR3 spans 13 amino acids. The V gene's germline CDR1 is GTSNPN and CDR2 SVGIG (reference sequence). V lost 3 bases and J 2 bases, leaving 8 bases between the germline ends. CDR3: CAWRSGAGNTIYF. DNA for the CDR3: TGTGCCTGGAGGTCGGGTGCTGGAAACACCATATATTTT.

The CDR3: CASSAGPLSNQPQHF. CDR3 nucleotides: TGTGCCAGCAGCGCGGGTCCTCTGAGCAATCAGCCCCAGCATTTT. The chain has TRBV9 and TRBJ1-5, with D hard to call. Trimming left V 3 bases short and J 1 base short, with 11 bases between. The CDR3 loop spans 15 amino acids. CDR1 SGDLS and CDR2 YYNGEE come from the germline V gene.

The rearrangement uses TRBV10-3 and TRBJ1-2, with D possibly being TRBD1 (5 bases). V dropped 5 bases and J dropped 5 bases, with 21 bases sitting between them. The germline gives CDR1 ENHRY, CDR2 SYGVKD. The CDR3 is 16 residues long. CDR3 protein: CAISRGGGNRFYGYTF. CDR3 sequence (DNA): TGTGCCATCAGTCGTGGGGGGGGGAATCGATTTTATGGCTACACCTTC.

The genes are TRBV5-4 and TRBJ2-1; D is unresolved. CDR1 SGHNT and CDR2 YYREEE come from the germline V gene (reference sequence). The CDR3 totals 15 residues. Trimming took 0 bases from V and 0 from J, leaving 7 bases between them. This chain's CDR3 is CASSLEAYSYNEQFF. The CDR3 DNA reads TGTGCCAGCAGCTTGGAAGCGTACTCCTACAATGAGCAGTTCTTC.

This clone was detected a few times. The chain employs TRBV11-3 and TRBJ2-7; D might be TRBD1 (5 bases). Germline V CDR1 and CDR2: SGHNT, YENEEA. V was pared by 1 base and J by 7 bases, with 11 bases between. This CDR3 is built from 13 residues. The DNA for the CDR3 is TGTGCCAGCAGCTTAGGACAGCAAGGGGAGCAGTACTTC. Translated: CASSLGQQGEQYF.

J is TRBJ1-1 and V is TRBV10-3, with a possible D match to TRBD1 (5 bases). Germline CDR1 ENHRY, CDR2 SYGVKD. This CDR3 has 15 amino acids. Trimming stripped 7 bases from V and 1 base from J, with 16 bases between. The CDR3 nucleotides read TGTGCCATCACCTCTGGTGGGGGGAAGAACACTGAAGCTTTCTTT. This encodes CAITSGGGKNTEAFF.

The chain couples TRBV7-2 to TRBJ1-3; 8 bases agree with TRBD1. The CDR3 spans 14 residues. J lost 4 bases, V lost 5 bases, and 4 bases had no gene match. The germline V gene has CDR1 SGHTA and CDR2 FQGNSA. The CDR3 DNA reads as TGTGCCAGCAGCGCTAGGACAGGGGGAAACACCATATATTTT. It specifies CASSARTGGNTIYF.

This clone has only a few counts. V gene TRBV6-6 combines with J gene TRBJ2-2; 7 positions match TRBD1. The trim removed 7 bases at V and 1 base at J, leaving 3 bases unmatched. Germline CDR1 reads MNHNY; CDR2 reads SVGAGI (reference sequence). CDR3 length equals 14 residues. The CDR3 protein is CASIQGWNTGELFF. The CDR3 region has the DNA TGTGCCAGCATACAGGGGTGGAACACCGGGGAGCTGTTTTTT.

This sequence joins TRBV29-1 and TRBJ2-5; no firm D call. Trimming removed 6 bases from V and 4 bases from J, with 12 bases in between. Per germline, CDR1 SQVTM and CDR2 ANQGSEA. CDR3 size: 12 residues. CDR3 protein: CSVRSGGETQYF. In DNA form, the CDR3 reads TGCAGCGTGCGGTCGGGTGGAGAGACCCAGTACTTC.

The CDR3 protein is CASSLEGTGLYEQYF. In DNA form, the CDR3 reads TGTGCCAGCAGCTTAGAGGGGACAGGGCTCTACGAGCAGTACTTC. The V gene is TRBV7-2, the J gene TRBJ2-7; 9 bases are a match to TRBD1. In germline, CDR1 is SGHTA, CDR2 FQGNSA. Germline trimming cut 1 base from V and 3 bases from J; bases unmatched to any gene: 4. This CDR3 is 15 amino acids long.

The CDR3 region has the DNA TGTGCCAGCAGTCGAGGACTAGCAGGTGTCAGTGAGCAGTACTTC. Its translation: CASSRGLAGVSEQYF. The chain has TRBV27 and TRBJ2-7; 8 bases fit TRBD2. Per germline, CDR1 MNHEY and CDR2 SMNVEV (reference sequence). V dropped 5 bases and J dropped 7; count of bases not matched to a gene: 13. The CDR3 consists of 15 residues.

This clone came up once. The gene calls are TRBV18 and TRBJ2-3; the match to TRBD2 covers 15 bases. The CDR3 runs to 20 residues. Trimming at V came to 1 base and at J to 0 bases, leaving 8 bases not matched to a gene. The germline V gene encodes CDR1 KGHSH and CDR2 LQKENI. The CDR3 loop is CASSPRPGTSGGPSTDTQYF. The CDR3 DNA follows: TGTGCCAGCTCACCACGTCCAGGGACTAGCGGGGGGCCAAGCACAGATACGCAGTATTTT.

J is TRBJ1-1 and V is TRBV10-3, with TRBD1 as a possible D gene (5 bases). The CDR3 runs 15 residues. Trimming took 3 bases from V and 6 from J, leaving 17 bases between them. The germline V gene encodes CDR1 ENHRY and CDR2 SYGVKD. CDR3 residues: CAISDVKGFVAEAFF. The CDR3 nucleotides read TGTGCCATCAGTGATGTTAAGGGGTTCGTCGCTGAAGCTTTCTTT.

CDR3 protein: CASSKAQQGDGYTF. DNA of the CDR3: TGTGCCAGCAGCAAGGCCCAGCAGGGGGATGGCTACACCTTC. The chain combines TRBV5-5 with TRBJ1-2; 7 positions agree with TRBD1. The CDR3 totals 14 residues. Trimming took 4 bases from V and 6 from J; bases not matched to a gene: 9. Germline CDR1 reads SGHKS; CDR2 reads YYEKEE (reference sequence).

This clone was picked up one time. One junction end does not reproduce the germline sequence, and a read error may be involved. J is TRBJ2-4 and V is TRBV5-1; TRBD2 is a possible D gene (5 bases). Germline CDR1 SGHRS, CDR2 YFSETQ. The CDR3 length is 15 residues. CDR3 nucleotides: TGCGCCAGCACCCTCGGCGGGCTGCCCAAAAACAGTCAGTACTTC. Protein: CASTLGGLPKNSQYF.

Points on this clone: This likely traces to a read error, being one base from a far larger clone. The chain joins TRBV4-2 to TRBJ2-5; 7 bases fit TRBD1. The better agreement between TRBJ2-7 and the DNA end casts doubt on the J call. Germline CDR1 is LGHNA and CDR2 is YNFKEQ. CDR3 length: 16 amino acids. The CDR3, as DNA: TGTGCCAGCAGCCAAGATCCGGGACAGCCGACCTACGAGCAGTACTTC. Translated, it gives CASSQDPGQPTYEQYF.

The chain recombines TRBV6-5 with TRBJ2-5; TRBD2 might be the D (5 bases). Germline values: CDR1 MNHEY, CDR2 SVGAGI. This CDR3 region has 14 residues. The ends were cut back, 6 bases at V and 5 bases at J, with 16 bases in the middle. DNA of the CDR3: TGTGCCAGCAGACCTTCGTATGAGCGGGAGACCCAGTACTTC. As protein: CASRPSYERETQYF.

This chain uses TRBV4-3 with TRBJ2-1; 12 positions match TRBD2. V was pared by 0 bases and J by 8 bases, with 8 bases of the junction left unmatched. This CDR3 is 17 amino acids long. Germline assignment: CDR1 LGHNA and CDR2 YSLEER. The CDR3: CASSQETSGGGRDEQFF. CDR3 nucleotides: TGCGCCAGCAGCCAAGAGACTAGCGGGGGCGGGAGGGATGAGCAGTTCTTC.

This CDR3 reads CASSDVGQGNEKLFF. The CDR3 DNA follows: TGTGCCAGCAGTGATGTGGGACAGGGGAATGAAAAACTGTTTTTT. The chain has TRBV2 and TRBJ1-4, with 10 bases identical to TRBD1. V shed 3 bases, J shed 5 bases, and the junction held 3 bases outside the gene matches. From germline, CDR1 is SNHLY and CDR2 FYNNEI. This CDR3 has 15 amino acids.

This chain uses TRBV5-5 with TRBJ1-1; D not certain. The V and J ends lost 5 bases and 7 bases respectively, with 18 bases between them. Germline CDR1 reads SGHKS; CDR2 reads YYEKEE (reference sequence). The CDR3 has 14 amino acids. The CDR3 sequence is CASSSGSLRNEAFF. CDR3 coding DNA: TGTGCCAGCAGTTCCGGGTCGTTGAGAAATGAAGCTTTCTTT. The complete variable domain, with remaining parts taken from reference TRBV5-5 and TRBJ1-1, reads DAGVTQSPTHLIKTRGQQVTLRCSPISGHKSVSWYQQVLGQGPQFIFQYYEKEERGRGNFPDRFSARQFPNYSSELNVNALLLGDSALYLCASSSGSLRNEAFFGQGTRLTVV.

This rearrangement joins TRBV5-1 to TRBJ1-1, with D perhaps TRBD1 (6 bases). The CDR3 length is 16 residues. CDR1 SGHRS and CDR2 YFSETQ come from the germline V gene. Trimming took 1 base from V and 0 from J, leaving 13 bases between them. The CDR3 coding sequence is TGCGCCAGCAGCTTGCAGGGGCTAGGTTTGAACACTGAAGCTTTCTTT. This encodes CASSLQGLGLNTEAFF.

The rearrangement joins TRBV25-1 to TRBJ2-1, with 10 bases that match TRBD1. Germline lookup yields CDR1 MGHDK and CDR2 SYGVNS. With 6 bases clipped from V and 0 bases from J, the junction kept 5 bases outside the gene matches. CDR3 size: 16 residues. CDR3 in amino acids: CASRGQGSFSYNEQFF. The CDR3 coding sequence is TGTGCCAGCAGGGGACAGGGGTCCTTCTCCTACAATGAGCAGTTCTTC.

The DNA of the CDR3 is TGTGCCAGCAGTGACTCCGGCGGGAGGAAGGATGAGCAGTTCTTC. Protein product: CASSDSGGRKDEQFF. V usage is TRBV6-4 and J usage is TRBJ2-1, with TRBD2 matching over 8 bases. The CDR3 contains 15 residues. The J segment lost 8 bases and the V segment lost 0 bases, leaving 6 bases of the junction unmatched. The germline gives CDR1 MRHNA, CDR2 SNTAGT.

Remarks on this clone: One junction end does not reproduce the germline sequence, and a read error may be involved. The rearrangement uses TRBV6-1 and TRBJ2-1, with TRBD2 matching over 11 bases. This CDR3 comprises 15 residues. Germline V gene sequence: CDR1 MNHNS, CDR2 SASEGT. CDR3 sequence (DNA): TGTGCCAGCGGTGAAACTAGCGGGGGCTACAATGAGCAGTTCTTC. The encoded protein is CASGETSGGYNEQFF.

This chain joins TRBV6-6 and TRBJ2-2; 9 bases fit TRBD2. Germline CDR1 reads MNHNY; CDR2 reads SVGAGI (reference sequence). V lost 8 bases and J lost 4; bases outside the gene matches: 5. CDR3 length equals 14 residues. This CDR3 reads CASWGGRATGELFF. CDR3 nucleotide sequence: TGTGCCAGCTGGGGCGGGAGGGCCACCGGGGAGCTGTTTTTT.

This clone occurred a few times. The chain links TRBV10-2 to TRBJ2-3, with 8 bases aligning to TRBD2. The CDR3 loop spans 18 amino acids. Germline CDR1 reads WSHSY; CDR2 reads SAAADI. The V segment lost 0 bases and the J segment 4 bases; nucleotides outside the gene matches: 12. CDR3 protein: CASSESNSMRTSPDTQYF. Written as DNA, the CDR3 is TGCGCCAGCAGTGAGTCCAACTCCATGCGGACTAGCCCAGATACGCAGTATTTT.